Presented here are 30 T cell receptor beta chains from one specimen sequenced in a study of CD8 T cells in ankylosing spondylitis. For these TCRs, the target antigens are not known. From the 5' RACE reads, TCRdb called clonotypes with MiXCR, one entry per CDR3 protein. In the table there are 670,000 or so distinct CDR3 sequences, under 20% of which are singletons. Overall study results and limits: A motif in TCR beta, a set of eight highly homologous variants, appeared characteristic of ankylosing spondylitis blood.

What was sequenced was blood, either unsorted or a sorted T cell fraction (not recorded which). These receptors came from a male donor with ankylosing spondylitis.

This clonotype was counted between two and nine times. V is TRBV2 and J is TRBJ1-1, with D hard to call. The V gene lost 3 bases and the J gene lost 9 bases, with 17 bases spanning the gap. The CDR3 spans 14 residues. CDR1 is SNHLY and CDR2 is FYNNEI in the germline V gene. The DNA of the CDR3 is TGTGCCAGCAGTGACCCCTCCCCCGGCCAACAAGCTTTCTTT. The encoded protein is CASSDPSPGQQAFF. Full variable domain (missing parts from reference TRBV2 and TRBJ1-1): EPEVTQTPSHQVTQMGQEVILRCVPISNHLYFYWYRQILGQKVEFLVSFYNNEISEKSEIFDDQFSVERPDGSNFTLKIRSTKLEDSAMYFCASSDPSPGQQAFFGQGTRLTVV.

This clonotype showed up many times. CDR3 DNA: TGTGCCAGCAGTTTAGGACAGGGGGCACGAGAGACCCAGTACTTC. The encoded protein is CASSLGQGARETQYF. This chain links TRBV27 with TRBJ2-5, with 11 bases fitting TRBD1. The CDR3 spans 15 residues. From germline, CDR1 is MNHEY and CDR2 SMNVEV (reference sequence). After removal of 2 bases from V and 4 bases from J, the junction contained 3 bases not matched to a gene.

This sequence joins TRBV29-1 and TRBJ2-7; TRBD2 matches at 11 bases. The germline gives CDR1 SQVTM, CDR2 ANQGSEA. Germline trimming cut 5 bases from V and 4 bases from J; bases unmatched to any gene: 4. CDR3 length: 13 amino acids. Here the CDR3 reads CSVSLAGGYEQYF. In DNA form, the CDR3 reads TGCAGCGTTTCCCTAGCGGGGGGTTACGAGCAGTACTTC.

The V call is TRBV7-2, the J call TRBJ1-1; TRBD1 matches 9 bases. The CDR3 is 15 residues long. Germline trimming cut 0 bases from V and 6 bases from J; bases unmatched to any gene: 5. The germline CDR1 and CDR2 sequences are SGHTA and FQGNSA. CDR3 loop: CASSLAPGQGPEAFF. As DNA, the CDR3 is TGTGCCAGCAGCTTAGCACCGGGACAGGGCCCTGAAGCTTTCTTT. Full variable domain (outside the CDR3, taken from reference TRBV7-2 and TRBJ1-1): GAGVSQSPSNKVTEKGKDVELRCDPISGHTALYWYRQSLGQGLEFLIYFQGNSAPDKSGLPSDRFSAERTGGSVSTLTIQRTQQEDSAVYLCASSLAPGQGPEAFFGQGTRLTVV.

This clonotype was detected a few times. The J gene is TRBJ1-5, the V gene TRBV29-1; D may be TRBD1 (6 bases). This CDR3 spans 13 amino acids. The germline V gene encodes CDR1 SQVTM and CDR2 ANQGSEA. V was clipped by 4 bases and J by 6 bases, with 13 bases between them. CDR3 coding DNA: TGCAGCGTTGTAAACAGGGAGGGTCAGCCCCAGCATTTT. Protein product: CSVVNREGQPQHF.

This clonotype came up a few times. The chain carries TRBV24-1 and TRBJ2-1; D is possibly TRBD1 (6 bases). Germline CDR1 and CDR2: KGHDR and SFDVKD. The CDR3 consists of 15 residues. Trimming cost V 4 bases and J 0 bases, with 9 bases left between them. The CDR3 here is CATSDRTDSYNEQFF. The CDR3 DNA sequence: TGTGCCACCAGTGACAGGACAGACTCCTACAATGAGCAGTTCTTC.

The genes are TRBV12-3 or TRBV12-4 and TRBJ1-5, with TRBD1 matching 7 bases. The ends lost 6 bases at V and 3 bases at J; junction bases unmatched: 5. The CDR3 length is 14 residues. CDR3: CASSRGQINQPQHF. CDR3 sequence (DNA): TGTGCCAGCAGCCGGGGACAGATCAATCAGCCCCAGCATTTT.

The chain couples TRBV3-1 to TRBJ1-2, with D unclear. Trimming cost V 4 bases and J 0 bases, with 12 bases left between them. From germline, CDR1 is LGHDT and CDR2 YNNKEL (reference sequence). The CDR3 extends over 15 amino acids. The CDR3 region has the DNA TGTGCCAGCAGCCCCAGTCAACAACCTAACTATGGCTACACCTTC. Its protein product is CASSPSQQPNYGYTF.

This clonotype was seen only a few times. The chain has TRBV5-1 and TRBJ1-1; maybe TRBD1 (5 bases). The ends were cut back, 0 bases at V and 5 bases at J, with 11 bases in the middle. CDR1 SGHRS and CDR2 YFSETQ come from the germline V gene. The CDR3 spans 14 residues. CDR3 amino acids: CASSLAVGGTEAFF. The CDR3 DNA follows: TGCGCCAGCAGCTTGGCCGTTGGGGGTACTGAAGCTTTCTTT. The variable domain in full, completed from reference TRBV5-1 and TRBJ1-1, reads KAGVTQTPRYLIKTRGQQVTLSCSPISGHRSVSWYQQTPGQGLQFLFEYFSETQRNKGNFPGRFSGRQFSNSRSEMNVSTLELGDSALYLCASSLAVGGTEAFFGQGTRLTVV.

The gene calls are TRBV24-1 and TRBJ2-5; weak D call: TRBD2 (7 bases). The germline V and J ends were trimmed by 3 bases and 3 bases, with 19 bases remaining between them. Germline CDR1 KGHDR, CDR2 SFDVKD. The CDR3 extends over 17 amino acids. The CDR3 nucleotides read TGTGCCACCAGTGATCCTGCGGGGGCCAGGGGAGAAGAGACCCAGTACTTC. It translates to CATSDPAGARGEETQYF.

This chain uses TRBV5-1 with TRBJ2-2; D is undetermined. The V end lost 0 bases, the J end lost 1 base, and 7 bases lay between the germline ends. This CDR3 contains 15 residues. Germline CDR1 is SGHRS and CDR2 is YFSETQ. The CDR3 DNA reads as TGCGCCAGCAGCTTGGAGATAGTGAACACCGGGGAGCTGTTTTTT. The encoded protein is CASSLEIVNTGELFF.

This clonotype showed up just a few times. V gene TRBV20-1 combines with J gene TRBJ1-2; perhaps TRBD1 as D (5 bases). V lost 5 bases to trimming and J lost 8 bases, with 18 bases between them. CDR1 and CDR2 from the germline V gene are DFQATT and SNEGSKA (reference sequence). CDR3 size: 13 residues. In DNA, the CDR3 is TGCAGTGCTCACGTCCCGGGGGTTGGCGGCTACACCTTC. This encodes CSAHVPGVGGYTF.

The V gene is TRBV12-3 or TRBV12-4, the J gene TRBJ1-1; 10 nucleotides line up with TRBD1. V lost 5 bases to trimming and J lost 4 bases; unmatched junction nucleotides: 7. The CDR3 consists of 15 residues. The DNA of the CDR3 is TGTGCCAGCAGTAAGGGACAGGGGAGAAGCACTGAAGCTTTCTTT. Its translation is CASSKGQGRSTEAFF.

The J gene is TRBJ1-4, the V gene TRBV6-1; D is unresolved. Germline CDR1 is MNHNS and CDR2 is SASEGT. Between the trimmed V and J ends, which lost 5 bases and 0 bases, there was a span of 13 bases. The CDR3 has 16 residues. This CDR3 is CASSRPPGATNEKLFF. The CDR3 DNA sequence: TGTGCCAGCAGTCGTCCTCCGGGAGCAACTAATGAAAAACTGTTTTTT.

Here the CDR3 reads CSARRAGGHTDTQYF. CDR3 nucleotides: TGCAGTGCTCGACGAGCGGGGGGCCACACAGATACGCAGTATTTT. V and J are TRBV20-1 and TRBJ2-3, with 9 bases matching TRBD2. Germline V gene data show CDR1 as DFQATT and CDR2 as SNEGSKA (reference sequence). V was clipped by 5 bases and J by 2 bases; unmatched bases: 8. The CDR3 length is 15 residues.

V gene TRBV6-5 combines with J gene TRBJ2-7, with 12 bases identical to TRBD2. This CDR3 region has 16 residues. V was clipped by 4 bases and J by 2 bases; unmatched bases: 6. The V gene's germline CDR1 is MNHEY and CDR2 SVGAGI. CDR3 nucleotides: TGTGCCAGCAGTTCCCGTACTAGCGGGAGGCCCTACGAGCAGTACTTC. This gives the protein CASSSRTSGRPYEQYF.

The table lists this clonotype with many counts. The rearrangement joins TRBV20-1 to TRBJ1-1; D is ambiguous. Germline V gene lookup returns CDR1 DFQATT and CDR2 SNEGSKA (reference sequence). The germline V and J ends were trimmed by 5 bases and 1 base, with 8 bases remaining between them. This CDR3 has 12 residues. The CDR3 nucleotides read TGCAGTGCTTTCAGACAGAACACTGAAGCTTTCTTT. Translation: CSAFRQNTEAFF.

This clonotype was observed a handful of times. This chain joins TRBV5-1 and TRBJ1-1, with 9 nucleotides matching TRBD1. CDR3 length equals 16 residues. The trim removed 4 bases at V and 4 bases at J, leaving 11 bases unmatched. Germline V gene sequence: CDR1 SGHRS, CDR2 YFSETQ. The CDR3 nucleotides are TGCGCCAGCAGCCTTGGACAGGGGTCCTATATCACTGAAGCTTTCTTT. It specifies CASSLGQGSYITEAFF. Drawing the rest from reference TRBV5-1 and TRBJ1-1, the complete variable domain is KAGVTQTPRYLIKTRGQQVTLSCSPISGHRSVSWYQQTPGQGLQFLFEYFSETQRNKGNFPGRFSGRQFSNSRSEMNVSTLELGDSALYLCASSLGQGSYITEAFFGQGTRLTVV.

The chain couples TRBV4-1 to TRBJ1-1; D uncertain. The CDR3 loop spans 13 amino acids. Deletions cut 4 bases from V and 6 bases from J, with 12 bases between. From germline, CDR1 is MGHRA and CDR2 YSYEKL. The CDR3 reads CASSRALLAEAFF. The CDR3 coding sequence is TGCGCCAGCAGCCGAGCCCTTCTCGCTGAAGCTTTCTTT.

This clonotype occurred a few times. This chain links TRBV20-1 with TRBJ2-7; D is perhaps TRBD2 (6 bases). CDR3 length: 15 residues. Per the germline V gene, CDR1 is DFQATT and CDR2 is SNEGSKA (reference sequence). V was clipped by 6 bases and J by 0 bases, with 18 bases between them. CDR3 residues: CSAAPPAGLSYEQYF. The CDR3, as DNA: TGCAGTGCCGCCCCCCCAGCGGGCCTCTCCTACGAGCAGTACTTC.

CDR3 sequence (DNA): TGTGCCAGCAGCTCGGGACAGGGTGATCGTAAGCGCAATCAGCCCCAGCATTTT. Protein: CASSSGQGDRKRNQPQHF. The V and J genes are TRBV5-6 and TRBJ1-5; 9 bases map to TRBD1. CDR3 length equals 18 residues. Germline CDR1 SGHDT, CDR2 YYEEEE. V was pared by 3 bases and J by 2 bases, with 12 bases of the junction left unmatched.

The V and J genes are TRBV9 and TRBJ1-2, with 7 bases identical to TRBD1. Per the germline V gene, CDR1 is SGDLS and CDR2 is YYNGEE. V was pared by 3 bases and J by 2 bases, with 10 bases of the junction left unmatched. The CDR3 has 16 residues. The CDR3 region has the DNA TGTGCCAGCAGCGCAGGGGGGGCAGGAAAAAACTATGGCTACACCTTC. It encodes CASSAGGAGKNYGYTF.

The chain links TRBV7-9 to TRBJ2-7; TRBD2 aligns across 8 bases. The V gene's germline CDR1 is SEHNR and CDR2 FQNEAQ (reference sequence). J lost 2 bases, V lost 5 bases, and 14 bases had no gene match. The CDR3 extends over 17 amino acids. As DNA, the CDR3 is TGTGCCAGCAGCCCCGGGGTAGCGGGACCGGGGCCCTACGAGCAGTACTTC. Translating gives CASSPGVAGPGPYEQYF. The entire variable domain, with the rest obtained from reference TRBV7-9 and TRBJ2-7, is as follows: DTGVSQNPRHKITKRGQNVTFRCDPISEHNRLYWYRQTLGQGPEFLTYFQNEAQLEKSRLLSDRFSAERPKGSFSTLEIQRTEQGDSAMYLCASSPGVAGPGPYEQYFGPGTRLTVT.

This clonotype was seen a handful of times. The chain employs TRBV2 and TRBJ2-1, with D tentatively TRBD2 (6 bases). This CDR3 spans 16 amino acids. The V gene lost 1 base and the J gene lost 8 bases, with 18 bases spanning the gap. Germline lookup yields CDR1 SNHLY and CDR2 FYNNEI. CDR3 sequence: CASSEGAGPPSDEQFF. In DNA, the CDR3 is TGTGCCAGCAGTGAAGGCGCGGGACCCCCATCGGATGAGCAGTTCTTC. Variable domain in full (rest from reference TRBV2 and TRBJ2-1): EPEVTQTPSHQVTQMGQEVILRCVPISNHLYFYWYRQILGQKVEFLVSFYNNEISEKSEIFDDQFSVERPDGSNFTLKIRSTKLEDSAMYFCASSEGAGPPSDEQFFGPGTRLTVL.

This chain's CDR3 is CSARPTGRRTDTQYF. The CDR3 DNA reads as TGCAGTGCCCGCCCAACGGGACGTCGCACAGATACGCAGTATTTT. V and J are TRBV20-1 and TRBJ2-3, with D possibly called TRBD1 or TRBD2 (5 bases each). V lost 6 bases and J lost 1, with 17 bases in between. The CDR3 has 15 residues. The germline V gene encodes CDR1 DFQATT and CDR2 SNEGSKA (reference sequence).

This clonotype has just a few counts. The CDR3 DNA reads as TGCGCCAGCAGTTCGGGGGAATGGTCCTACAATGAGCAGTTCTTC. It yields the protein CASSSGEWSYNEQFF. The V gene is TRBV5-1, the J gene TRBJ2-1; D may be TRBD2 (6 bases). The CDR3 is 15 amino acids. Germline lookup yields CDR1 SGHRS and CDR2 YFSETQ. V lost 5 bases and J lost 1, with 13 bases in between.

A few counts support this clonotype. V is TRBV30 and J is TRBJ2-1; D might be TRBD1 (5 bases). The germline CDR1 and CDR2 sequences are GTSNPN and SVGIG (reference sequence). V lost 1 base and J 8 bases, leaving 9 bases between the germline ends. The CDR3 loop spans 12 amino acids. CDR3 amino acids: CAWSAQVYEQFF. Here the CDR3 DNA reads TGTGCCTGGAGTGCACAGGTCTATGAGCAGTTCTTC.

V usage is TRBV2 and J usage is TRBJ2-3; TRBD2 agrees at 9 bases. The CDR3 runs 15 residues. V shed 4 bases and J 2 bases; nucleotides not matched to a gene: 4. Germline lookup yields CDR1 SNHLY and CDR2 FYNNEI. CDR3 bases: TGTGCCAGCAGTGTGACTAGCGGAGCCACAGATACGCAGTATTTT. It translates to CASSVTSGATDTQYF.

This chain uses TRBV20-1 with TRBJ2-7; D is uncertain. V was trimmed by 5 bases and J by 4 bases, leaving 15 bases between them. Germline V CDR1 and CDR2: DFQATT, SNEGSKA (reference sequence). The CDR3 is made up of 13 amino acids. CDR3 DNA sequence: TGCAGTGCTTCAACTACCTACTTATACGAGCAGTACTTC. It translates to CSASTTYLYEQYF.

This clonotype showed up just a few times. The chain joins TRBV5-1 to TRBJ1-1; 8 bases fit TRBD1. The CDR3 has 15 residues. Germline CDR1 SGHRS, CDR2 YFSETQ. Unmatched junction bases numbered 10, after V lost 4 bases and J lost 5 bases. The CDR3 DNA is TGCGCCAGCAGCACTGGACAGGGTTTGAGGACTGAAGCTTTCTTT. Its protein is CASSTGQGLRTEAFF.